Following are 13 T cell receptor beta chains from one sample sequenced in a study of technical replicates of blood from a handful of donors. Libraries were prepared by immunoSEQ multiplex PCR; TCRdb keeps only in-frame clonotypes and omits some of them. The sample has some 70,000 clones, roughly nine tenths seen once. The sequenced material came from PBMCs. The receptors shown here come from a human donor in good health. Some clones in this sample may be carry-over from other donors' samples.

V gene TRBV19 combines with J gene TRBJ1-2; weak D call: TRBD1 (5 bases). V gave up 4 bases and J gave up 5 bases, with 11 bases separating them. The CDR3 is 13 residues long. Per germline, CDR1 LNHDA and CDR2 SQIVND (reference sequence). CDR3 region: CASSRGDVYGYTF. Written as DNA, the CDR3 is TGTGCCAGTAGTAGGGGGGACGTGTATGGCTACACCTTC.

The genes are TRBV5-1 and TRBJ1-6, with a possible D match to TRBD1 (6 bases). Germline CDR1 reads SGHRS; CDR2 reads YFSETQ. The V end was cut by 3 bases, the J end by 9 bases, with 19 bases between. This CDR3 spans 16 amino acids. The CDR3 nucleotides are TGCGCCAGCAGCTCAACCCCGGGTAGGGGGATTTCACCCCTCCACTTT. This sequence encodes CASSSTPGRGISPLHF. Drawing the rest from reference TRBV5-1 and TRBJ1-6, the complete variable domain is KAGVTQTPRYLIKTRGQQVTLSCSPISGHRSVSWYQQTPGQGLQFLFEYFSETQRNKGNFPGRFSGRQFSNSRSEMNVSTLELGDSALYLCASSSTPGRGISPLHFGNGTRLTVT.

The chain has TRBV15 and TRBJ2-5; D gene unclear. V was pared by 0 bases and J by 5 bases, with 10 bases between. CDR3 length: 14 residues. Germline loops: CDR1 LNHNV, CDR2 YYDKDF (reference sequence). The CDR3 region is CATSRDRAAETQYF. The CDR3 nucleotides are TGTGCCACCAGCAGAGATAGAGCCGCCGAGACCCAGTACTTC.

On this clone itself: One end of the junction varies from germline; a read error may be responsible. The chain combines TRBV6-5 with TRBJ2-7; D may be TRBD1 (6 bases). The length of the CDR3 is 15 residues. The germline gives CDR1 MNHEY, CDR2 SVGAGI. CDR3 amino acids: CASRRTATDSTHWDF. The CDR3 nucleotides read TGTGCCAGCAGAAGGACTGCTACGGACAGCACCCACTGGGATTTC.

V gene TRBV28 combines with J gene TRBJ1-1; D is unresolved. The V end was cut by 4 bases, the J end by 5 bases, with 17 bases between. This CDR3 region has 15 residues. Germline V gives CDR1 MDHEN, CDR2 SYDVKM. The CDR3 spells CASSSDHSGKTEAFF. The CDR3 bases are TGTGCCAGCAGTTCAGACCATTCGGGGAAAACTGAAGCTTTCTTT.

The genes are TRBV19 and TRBJ2-1; a weak D match, TRBD1 (5 bases). The CDR3 length is 13 residues. Germline V lookup: CDR1 LNHDA, CDR2 SQIVND (reference sequence). Between the trimmed V and J ends, which lost 3 bases and 6 bases, there was a span of 9 bases. CDR3 bases: TGTGCCAGTAGTATCAGGGAAGGCAATGAGCAGTTCTTC. Its translation is CASSIREGNEQFF.

V usage is TRBV7-2 and J usage is TRBJ1-1; no firm D call. This CDR3 region has 14 residues. The germline CDR1 and CDR2 sequences are SGHTA and FQGNSA. Trimming shortened V by 5 bases and J by 0 bases, and 10 bases separated the two germline ends. The CDR3 loop reads CASSPGTMNTEAFF. CDR3 sequence (DNA): TGTGCCAGCAGCCCCGGCACTATGAACACTGAAGCTTTCTTT.

The rearrangement joins TRBV5-1 to TRBJ2-7; 10 nucleotides match TRBD2. V lost 3 bases, J lost 7 bases, and 7 bases stayed unmatched. This CDR3 has 14 residues. Germline V gene data show CDR1 as SGHRS and CDR2 as YFSETQ. Written as DNA, the CDR3 is TGCGCCAGCAGCTGGACTAGCGGACCTAATGAGCAGTACTTC. Its protein is CASSWTSGPNEQYF.

J is TRBJ2-7 and V is TRBV30; tentative D call: TRBD2 (5 bases). Germline CDR1 and CDR2: GTSNPN and SVGIG (reference sequence). This CDR3 comprises 13 residues. The germline V and J ends were trimmed by 1 base and 6 bases, with 13 bases remaining between them. The DNA of the CDR3 is TGTGCCTGGAGTGCAAGGACCAGCGGCGAGCAGTACTTC. Translating gives CAWSARTSGEQYF.

This clone has only one observation. CDR3 nucleotides: TGTGCCAGCAGCTCCGGGCCTAGCGGGGGGTACACCGGGGAGCTGTTTTTT. Translated, it gives CASSSGPSGGYTGELFF. The chain recombines TRBV13 with TRBJ2-2, with TRBD2 identical over 11 bases. V lost 4 bases, J lost 3 bases, and 7 bases stayed unmatched. This CDR3 is built from 17 residues. In germline, CDR1 is PRHDT, CDR2 FYEKMQ (reference sequence).

The J gene is TRBJ1-3, the V gene TRBV4-2; D may be TRBD1 (6 bases). Trimming pared 4 bases from V and 0 bases from J, leaving 13 bases between. The CDR3 consists of 16 residues. Germline-derived CDR1 and CDR2 are LGHNA and YNFKEQ. The CDR3 loop is CASSRDTGISGNTIYF. CDR3 DNA: TGTGCCAGCAGCCGAGATACAGGGATCTCTGGAAACACCATATATTTT.

This rearrangement joins TRBV10-3 to TRBJ2-3, with D possibly matching TRBD2 (6 bases). Germline V lookup: CDR1 ENHRY, CDR2 SYGVKD. This CDR3 region has 15 residues. The CDR3 region is CASNGVAASTDTQYF. In nucleotides, the CDR3 is TGTGCTAGCAATGGAGTAGCGGCGAGCACAGATACGCAGTATTTT.

This chain links TRBV4-3 with TRBJ2-1, with 13 bases aligning to TRBD2. Trimming at V came to 4 bases and at J to 3 bases, leaving 3 bases not matched to a gene. Germline CDR1 LGHNA, CDR2 YSLEER. The CDR3 is made up of 16 amino acids. The CDR3 DNA reads TGCGCCAGCAGCCTCGGGACTAGCGGGGACTACAATGAGCAGTTCTTC. Encoded protein: CASSLGTSGDYNEQFF.